This entry lists 30 T cell receptor beta chains sequenced from one sample in a study of vaccination and CD4 T cells after COVID-19. Their antigen targets remain unknown. Researchers used the Oncomine TCR Beta short-read assay to sequence DNA from cultured CD4+ T cells. TCRdb reanalysed the PCR reads using MiXCR and keeps one entry per CDR3 protein. In the table there are about 20,000 distinct CDR3 sequences, around 55% of which are singletons. Described treatment: approximately nine-day PBMC culture with coronavirus spike peptide pools or control peptides (ViraFEST assay). Material for sequencing was CD4+ T cells from blood, cultured in vitro. Source of these receptors: a human donor who had recovered from COVID-19.

This sequence joins TRBV6-2 or TRBV6-3 and TRBJ2-7; unclear D gene. This CDR3 comprises 14 residues. Germline CDR1 is MNHEY and CDR2 is SVGEGT. V was cut by 0 bases and J by 5 bases, with 11 bases left in between. CDR3 loop: CASSYSSVEDEQYF. In DNA form, the CDR3 reads TGTGCCAGCAGTTACTCTTCCGTCGAGGACGAGCAGTACTTC.

The chain links TRBV20-1 to TRBJ1-1; 9 bases are shared with TRBD1. Looked up from germline, CDR1 is DFQATT and CDR2 is SNEGSKA (reference sequence). This CDR3 is 14 amino acids long. After removal of 6 bases from V and 3 bases from J, the junction contained 8 bases not matched to a gene. As DNA, the CDR3 is TGCAGTGCCGACAGGGGGGGATCAGACACTGAAGCTTTCTTT. Its translation is CSADRGGSDTEAFF.

The rearrangement links TRBV9 to TRBJ1-2; D is uncertain. The germline V and J ends were trimmed by 3 bases and 2 bases, with 11 bases remaining between them. CDR1 is SGDLS, CDR2 YYNGEE, per germline. The CDR3 loop spans 14 amino acids. The CDR3 region is CASSGLHRNYGYTF. CDR3 nucleotides: TGTGCCAGCAGCGGCCTACACCGGAACTATGGCTACACCTTC.

The chain uses TRBV5-8 and TRBJ1-6, with 8 bases that match TRBD1. The germline gives CDR1 SGHTS, CDR2 YDEGEE. The J segment lost 7 bases and the V segment lost 1 base, leaving 10 bases of the junction unmatched. The CDR3 contains 17 residues. The CDR3 DNA follows: TGTGCCAGCAGCTTGTTTCTTGGGACAGGAAGAAATTCACCCCTCCACTTT. It translates to CASSLFLGTGRNSPLHF. The full variable domain, with the rest looked up from reference TRBV5-8 and TRBJ1-6, is EAGVTQSPTHLIKTRGQQATLRCSPISGHTSVYWYQQALGLGLQFLLWYDEGEERNRGNFPPRFSGRQFPNYSSELNVNALELEDSALYLCASSLFLGTGRNSPLHFGNGTRLTVT.

The V call is TRBV28, the J call TRBJ1-5; D remains ambiguous. The CDR3 is 12 amino acids. Germline lookup yields CDR1 MDHEN and CDR2 SYDVKM. The germline V and J ends were trimmed by 4 bases and 7 bases, with 8 bases remaining between them. The chain's CDR3 is CASSSKGQPQHF. Written as DNA, the CDR3 is TGTGCCAGCAGTTCCAAAGGGCAGCCCCAGCATTTT.

This clonotype was observed a handful of times. J is TRBJ2-7 and V is TRBV10-3, with TRBD1 matching 9 bases. Germline V CDR1 and CDR2: ENHRY, SYGVKD. J was trimmed by 5 bases and V by 0 bases; bases with no gene match: 8. This CDR3 has 16 amino acids. CDR3 region: CAISESSGTGIHEQYF. The CDR3 DNA reads as TGTGCCATCAGTGAGTCGAGCGGGACAGGGATCCACGAGCAGTACTTC.

The chain is built from TRBV7-3 and TRBJ1-6; unclear D gene. Deletions cut 2 bases from V and 13 bases from J, with 9 bases between. The germline gives CDR1 SGHTA, CDR2 FQGTGA. The CDR3 totals 12 residues. The CDR3 nucleotides are TGTGCCAGCAGCTTACCCCCAGCTCCCCTCCACTTT. It is translated as CASSLPPAPLHF.

The V and J genes are TRBV19 and TRBJ1-1; D is undetermined. Deletions cut 5 bases from V and 1 base from J, with 8 bases between. Germline lookup yields CDR1 LNHDA and CDR2 SQIVND (reference sequence). CDR3 length equals 13 residues. The CDR3 bases are TGTGCCAGTAGTTGGAACAGGAACACTGAAGCTTTCTTT. It yields the protein CASSWNRNTEAFF. The full variable domain, completed using reference TRBV19 and TRBJ1-1, is DGGITQSPKYLFRKEGQNVTLSCEQNLNHDAMYWYRQDPGQGLRLIYYSQIVNDFQKGDIAEGYSVSREKKESFPLTVTSAQKNPTAFYLCASSWNRNTEAFFGQGTRLTVV.

In this sample, this clonotype turned up a few times. This rearrangement joins TRBV2 to TRBJ2-2, with 7 bases that match TRBD2. The germline CDR1 and CDR2 sequences are SNHLY and FYNNEI. Trimming cost V 8 bases and J 6 bases; bases outside gene matches: 0. CDR3 length equals 11 residues. The chain's CDR3 is CASRGAGELFF. The CDR3 nucleotides read TGTGCCAGCCGGGGGGCCGGGGAGCTGTTTTTT.

This sequence joins TRBV6-5 and TRBJ1-5; D possibly corresponds to TRBD1 (5 bases). Germline V gives CDR1 MNHEY, CDR2 SVGAGI. CDR3 length equals 15 residues. Trimming cost V 2 bases and J 1 base, with 9 bases left between them. This CDR3 reads CASSYNGGSNQPQHF. The CDR3 coding sequence is TGTGCCAGCAGTTACAACGGGGGAAGCAATCAGCCCCAGCATTTT.

The chain uses TRBV6-1 and TRBJ2-2; 9 nucleotides match TRBD2. Germline V gene lookup returns CDR1 MNHNS and CDR2 SASEGT. The trim removed 7 bases at V and 1 base at J, leaving 13 bases unmatched. CDR3 length equals 18 residues. Here the CDR3 reads CASTGVGSGSMNTGELFF. The CDR3, as DNA: TGTGCCAGCACAGGGGTGGGTAGCGGGAGTATGAACACCGGGGAGCTGTTTTTT.

The V and J genes are TRBV6-1 and TRBJ2-7; D might be TRBD2 (5 bases). V was cut by 5 bases and J by 3 bases, with 17 bases left in between. CDR1 is MNHNS and CDR2 is SASEGT in the germline V gene. The CDR3 is 15 residues long. CDR3 sequence: CASSKDGEGFYEQYF. In nucleotides, the CDR3 is TGTGCCAGCAGTAAGGACGGGGAAGGGTTCTACGAGCAGTACTTC.

This sequence joins TRBV7-2 and TRBJ2-3, with 10 nucleotides matching TRBD2. Germline V gene data show CDR1 as SGHTA and CDR2 as FQGNSA. The CDR3 has 15 amino acids. With 3 bases clipped from V and 4 bases from J, the junction kept 4 bases outside the gene matches. For the CDR3, the DNA is TGTGCCAGCAGCTTCAGCGGGAGGGGTCCAGATACGCAGTATTTT. Protein product: CASSFSGRGPDTQYF.

V and J are TRBV7-9 and TRBJ2-3; 8 nucleotides agree with TRBD2. V dropped 5 bases and J dropped 7; count of bases not matched to a gene: 11. Germline loops: CDR1 SEHNR, CDR2 FQNEAQ (reference sequence). The CDR3 length is 15 residues. The CDR3 sequence is CASSPLGLVLHTQYF. CDR3 bases: TGTGCCAGCAGCCCCCTGGGACTAGTCCTGCATACGCAGTATTTT.

The chain recombines TRBV28 with TRBJ1-3, with D unclear. The CDR3 totals 16 residues. The V end lost 4 bases, the J end lost 0 bases, and 13 bases lay between the germline ends. Germline V lookup: CDR1 MDHEN, CDR2 SYDVKM. CDR3 coding DNA: TGTGCCAGCAGTTCATCGGCAGCTGACTCTGGAAACACCATATATTTT. Protein: CASSSSAADSGNTIYF.

V usage is TRBV24-1 and J usage is TRBJ2-7; 8 nucleotides align to TRBD1. Germline loops: CDR1 KGHDR, CDR2 SFDVKD. The trim removed 5 bases at V and 5 bases at J, leaving 10 bases unmatched. This CDR3 contains 15 residues. The CDR3 loop is CATSGGTGSLNEQYF. In nucleotides, the CDR3 is TGTGCCACCAGTGGGGGGACAGGTTCATTGAACGAGCAGTACTTC.

The CDR3 nucleotides are TGTGCCAGCAGGGATCGGGACAGCTACGAGCAGTACTTC. It specifies CASRDRDSYEQYF. The chain carries TRBV5-4 and TRBJ2-7; 7 bases are shared with TRBD1. The germline gives CDR1 SGHNT, CDR2 YYREEE (reference sequence). The V segment lost 5 bases and the J segment 3 bases; nucleotides outside the gene matches: 5. The length of the CDR3 is 13 residues.

The chain is built from TRBV6-1 and TRBJ2-2; D ambiguous. CDR3 length: 14 residues. Germline V CDR1 and CDR2: MNHNS, SASEGT. Trimming shortened V by 8 bases and J by 2 bases, and 12 bases separated the two germline ends. The DNA of the CDR3 is TGTGCCAGCTGGCGGTGGGGTAACACCGGGGAGCTGTTTTTT. Its translation is CASWRWGNTGELFF.

J is TRBJ1-1 and V is TRBV6-5, with 10 bases aligning to TRBD1. The junction had 5 bases not matched to a gene; V was cut back by 4 bases and J by 0 bases. The CDR3 consists of 16 residues. Germline-derived CDR1 and CDR2 are MNHEY and SVGAGI. CDR3: CASSSRTGGLNTEAFF. The CDR3 DNA sequence: TGTGCCAGCAGTTCTCGGACAGGGGGTTTGAACACTGAAGCTTTCTTT.

The CDR3 here is CASSSLGLAGTYEQYF. DNA for the CDR3: TGTGCCAGCAGCTCCCTGGGACTAGCGGGAACCTACGAGCAGTACTTC. This rearrangement joins TRBV7-2 to TRBJ2-7; 13 bases are shared with TRBD2. Germline lookup yields CDR1 SGHTA and CDR2 FQGNSA. V was pared by 4 bases and J by 2 bases, with 5 bases of the junction left unmatched. The CDR3 has 16 residues. The full variable domain, rest sourced from reference TRBV7-2 and TRBJ2-7, is GAGVSQSPSNKVTEKGKDVELRCDPISGHTALYWYRQSLGQGLEFLIYFQGNSAPDKSGLPSDRFSAERTGGSVSTLTIQRTQQEDSAVYLCASSSLGLAGTYEQYFGPGTRLTVT.

The J gene is TRBJ2-2, the V gene TRBV20-1; 9 bases are shared with TRBD2. Germline values: CDR1 DFQATT, CDR2 SNEGSKA (reference sequence). The CDR3 has 18 amino acids. V gave up 0 bases and J gave up 0 bases; unmatched junction bases: 8. CDR3 DNA: TGCAGTGCTAGAGATCGGGGTAGCGGGGGCCCGAACACCGGGGAGCTGTTTTTT. This gives the protein CSARDRGSGGPNTGELFF.

Only one count was recorded for this clonotype. The chain has TRBV20-1 and TRBJ2-7, with 8 bases aligning to TRBD2. Per the germline V gene, CDR1 is DFQATT and CDR2 is SNEGSKA (reference sequence). The CDR3 covers 13 residues. V trimming: 5 bases; J trimming: 0 bases; junction bases outside the gene matches: 3. The chain's CDR3 is CSALSGSSYEQYF. The CDR3 nucleotides read TGCAGTGCTTTAAGCGGGAGCTCCTACGAGCAGTACTTC.

This clonotype was seen just once. V is TRBV6-2 or TRBV6-3 and J is TRBJ1-5; 8 positions agree with TRBD1. This CDR3 region has 16 residues. V shed 4 bases and J 7 bases; nucleotides not matched to a gene: 12. CDR1 and CDR2 from the germline V gene are MNHEY and SVGEGT. In nucleotides, the CDR3 is TGTGCCAGCAGTTCCCAGGGGGCGAGGGTTGGACAGCCCCAGCATTTT. Amino acid sequence: CASSSQGARVGQPQHF.

This clonotype was counted a few times. This chain joins TRBV6-1 and TRBJ1-1, with 8 bases aligning to TRBD1. Germline CDR1 is MNHNS and CDR2 is SASEGT. V lost 4 bases to trimming and J lost 5 bases; unmatched junction nucleotides: 6. The CDR3 covers 14 residues. The CDR3 nucleotides read TGTGCCAGCAGTGGAGGACAGGGAGGGACTGAAGCTTTCTTT. Protein product: CASSGGQGGTEAFF.

The gene calls are TRBV11-2 and TRBJ2-1, with D maybe TRBD2 (7 bases). Trimming cost V 2 bases and J 6 bases, with 20 bases left between them. The CDR3 is 17 amino acids. Germline values: CDR1 SGHAT, CDR2 FQNNGV. CDR3 residues: CASSLSITGGQINEQFF. The CDR3 DNA reads TGTGCCAGCAGCTTAAGTATTACGGGGGGCCAGATCAATGAGCAGTTCTTC.

This sequence joins TRBV18 and TRBJ2-7, with TRBD1 identical over 9 bases. The CDR3 has 13 amino acids. Trimming cost V 2 bases and J 5 bases; bases outside gene matches: 1. Germline CDR1 KGHSH, CDR2 LQKENI. In nucleotides, the CDR3 is TGTGCCAGCTCACCAAGGACAGGGGACGAGCAGTACTTC. Translated, it gives CASSPRTGDEQYF.

The chain couples TRBV11-3 to TRBJ1-1; the match to TRBD1 covers 8 bases. CDR1 and CDR2 (germline): SGHNT, YENEEA. The CDR3 is 13 residues long. The J segment lost 11 bases and the V segment lost 3 bases, leaving 8 bases of the junction unmatched. The DNA for the CDR3 is TGTGCCAGCAGCTTTGCCCAGGGGGCCGGGGCTTTCTTT. Protein product: CASSFAQGAGAFF.

CDR3: CASRGGAGGQETQYF. In DNA form, the CDR3 reads TGTGCCAGCAGGGGAGGAGCGGGAGGGCAAGAGACCCAGTACTTC. The V and J genes are TRBV28 and TRBJ2-5; the match to TRBD2 covers 10 bases. In germline, CDR1 is MDHEN, CDR2 SYDVKM. The CDR3 has 15 residues. The trim removed 6 bases at V and 2 bases at J, leaving 6 bases unmatched.

V and J are TRBV12-3 or TRBV12-4 and TRBJ1-5; a possible D gene is TRBD1 (6 bases). The CDR3 sequence is 15 residues long. Trimming stripped 3 bases from V and 7 bases from J, with 16 bases between. As DNA, the CDR3 is TGTGCCAGCAGTTTCGACTGGGGGGCAGGCCAGCCCCAGCATTTT. This gives the protein CASSFDWGAGQPQHF.

The chain recombines TRBV2 with TRBJ1-5, with 8 bases lining up with TRBD1. The germline CDR1 and CDR2 sequences are SNHLY and FYNNEI. The CDR3 consists of 13 residues. J was trimmed by 2 bases and V by 8 bases; bases with no gene match: 2. CDR3 loop: CASGGQGNQPQHF. The CDR3 bases are TGTGCCAGCGGGGGACAGGGCAATCAGCCCCAGCATTTT.